Listed below are T cell receptor beta chains from one sample, sequenced in a study of T cell responses to AZD1222 COVID-19 vaccine. The table came from immunoSEQ multiplex PCR; TCRdb's copy has only in-frame clones and leaves some out. This repertoire shows tens of thousands of clones, around 90% found once; its top ten account for less than 20%. The sample was peripheral blood, taken 28 days after the second AZD1222 dose. These receptors were taken from an adult who received the AZD1222 COVID-19 vaccine. CDR3s include the opening cysteine and the closing phenylalanine or tryptophan. D genes are given only for firm matches.

CDR3aa	j_gene	d_gene	v_gene
CASSFLTGARYTF	TRBJ1-2	TRBD1	TRBV12-3/TRBV12-4
CASSGDRGYEQYF	TRBJ2-7	TRBD1	TRBV7-9
CASSWGGRTEAFF	TRBJ1-1	NA	TRBV5-1
CASSLFRLAGGQVETQYF	TRBJ2-5	TRBD2	TRBV7-2
CASSPMGGRDTEAFF	TRBJ1-1	NA	TRBV5-6
CATSRSGANVLTF	TRBJ2-6	NA	TRBV15
CASSVVGNTGELFF	TRBJ2-2	NA	TRBV9
CASSPRSALDPYNSPLHF	TRBJ1-6	NA	TRBV9
CAGGGTDYGYTF	TRBJ1-2	NA	TRBV28
CASSPGDHNPSQYF	TRBJ2-4	NA	TRBV7-9
CASSLDPGGNYGYTF	TRBJ1-2	NA	TRBV11-2
CASSFLRGRENTEAFF	TRBJ1-1	NA	TRBV28
CASSIGTANYGYTF	TRBJ1-2	TRBD1	TRBV5-1
CASKDRGQGNEKLFF	TRBJ1-4	TRBD1	TRBV6-5
CASRTRVTSHSTNEKLFF	TRBJ1-4	NA	TRBV27
CASRRKRDTEQYF	TRBJ2-7	NA	TRBV7-3
CASSPSGGRTEAFF	TRBJ1-1	NA	TRBV18
CASSPNRGTGELFF	TRBJ2-2	TRBD1	TRBV28
CASSQDNGGALDTQYF	TRBJ2-3	TRBD2	TRBV4-3
CASSFVSGQPNTEAFF	TRBJ1-1	TRBD1	TRBV7-9
CASSLDPFMNTEAFF	TRBJ1-1	NA	TRBV5-5
CASSPPGQVREWTEAFF	TRBJ1-1	TRBD1	TRBV6-6
CASSLGEGAPNEKLFF	TRBJ1-4	NA	TRBV5-1
CASRRGNSNTGELFF	TRBJ2-2	NA	TRBV19
CASSINLVKGYTF	TRBJ1-2	NA	TRBV28
CASSPGLTNTEAFF	TRBJ1-1	NA	TRBV18
CASSLVIEAGYGYTF	TRBJ1-2	NA	TRBV11-2
CASSLIQGGGYTF	TRBJ1-2	TRBD1	TRBV7-2
CASSPYQVFSSYNEQFF	TRBJ2-1	NA	TRBV14
CAITGEEGGREQFF	TRBJ2-1	NA	TRBV10-3
CASSSRPGKTGRKENYGYTF	TRBJ1-2	NA	TRBV6-2/TRBV6-3
CASSLVLQRNEKLFF	TRBJ1-4	NA	TRBV7-9
CASSEGAKGRNQPQHF	TRBJ1-5	NA	TRBV6-1
CASSPRGYTEAFF	TRBJ1-1	NA	TRBV5-4
CASTGGSYNSPLHF	TRBJ1-6	TRBD1	TRBV19
CASSYRGDGYTF	TRBJ1-2	NA	TRBV6-5
CASSNRGARAPLHF	TRBJ1-6	NA	TRBV27
CASSSRGATNEKLFF	TRBJ1-4	NA	TRBV5-8
CASSQDGVNSPLHF	TRBJ1-6	NA	TRBV4-1
CASSLYSTGQGNTIYF	TRBJ1-3	TRBD1	TRBV7-3
CASSQDQFSASGVLEQFF	TRBJ2-1	TRBD2	TRBV3-1/TRBV3-2
CAWSADNQGYTF	TRBJ1-2	NA	TRBV30
CSVGRVNTEAFF	TRBJ1-1	NA	TRBV29-1
CASSGSGVTEAFF	TRBJ1-1	NA	TRBV9
CASSPMETGTSYNEQFF	TRBJ2-1	NA	TRBV18
CASSLEGFVEGEPNYGYTF	TRBJ1-2	NA	TRBV11-2
CASSQDVGSNQPQHF	TRBJ1-5	NA	TRBV3-1/TRBV3-2
CASSPFKFPISSTDTQYF	TRBJ2-3	NA	TRBV7-6
CASSFSYQETQYF	TRBJ2-5	NA	TRBV11-3
CASSYKDDRGSPLHF	TRBJ1-6	NA	TRBV3-1/TRBV3-2
CASSLVGTDKNIQYF	TRBJ2-4	TRBD1	TRBV5-1
CASRVEARSGELFF	TRBJ2-2	NA	TRBV2
CASSSHLSSGANVLTF	TRBJ2-6	NA	TRBV6-5
CASSPRRQGFSPNYQYEQYF	TRBJ2-7	NA	TRBV3-1/TRBV3-2
CATSDLRSGEKLFF	TRBJ1-4	NA	TRBV24-1
CASSRSSVGAYNEQFF	TRBJ2-1	NA	TRBV19
CASSLRGDGYTF	TRBJ1-2	NA	TRBV28
CASSYSAGGAYEQYF	TRBJ2-7	NA	TRBV6-5
CASSVDRENEKLFF	TRBJ1-4	NA	TRBV9
CASRTPGNEQYF	TRBJ2-7	NA	TRBV25-1